These T cell receptor beta chains were read from a single sample in a study of T cells in Graves' hyperthyroidism and ophthalmopathy. TCRdb re-analysed the multiplex PCR reads in MiXCR, keeping a single row per CDR3 protein. The sample consists of around 280,000 distinct CDR3 sequences, roughly 15% of them appearing once. Sequencing was done on a sample of blood. These receptors were taken from a woman between 35 and 50 years old with Graves' hyperthyroidism. Both conserved end residues are part of each CDR3. The D gene is left open where the match is weak. Not all rows give a size; the values are once, few, many and, for expanded clones, a class.

clone_size j_call v_call d_call cdr3_nt cdr3_aa
few TRBJ2-3 TRBV14 TRBD2 TGTGCCAGCAGCCAAGAGCCCTACAGCGGGAGGTCAGATACGCAGTATTTT CASSQEPYSGRSDTQYF
many TRBJ2-3 TRBV20-1 TRBD1 TGCAGTGCTAACGACTGGACAGGGACCACAGATACGCAGTATTTT CSANDWTGTTDTQYF
few TRBJ1-1 TRBV15 NA TGTGCCACCAGCAGATTTCCGGGACAAGAAGCTTTCTTT CATSRFPGQEAFF
many TRBJ2-3 TRBV11-3 TRBD2 TGTGCCAGCAGCCCCCGTACTAGCGGAGGCACAGATACGCAGTATTTT CASSPRTSGGTDTQYF
many TRBJ1-6 TRBV7-8 NA TGTGCCAGCAGCTTACGAGCGGCGGGGTCAAGTTCACCCCTCCACTTT CASSLRAAGSSSPLHF
few TRBJ2-7 TRBV5-6 TRBD2 TGTGCCAGCAGCTCGATTGTCGGACTAGCGGACAGGGAGCAGTACTTC CASSSIVGLADREQYF
many TRBJ2-7 TRBV20-1 TRBD2 TGCAGTGCCCCACCTACTAGCGGGAGGGCTTCGTACGAGCAGTACTTC CSAPPTSGRASYEQYF
NA TRBJ2-2 TRBV10-3 NA TGTGCCATCGGAATGAAGGTGGAAGGGGGGGAGCTGTTTTTT CAIGMKVEGGELFF
NA TRBJ1-1 TRBV27 NA TGTGCCAGCAGTACCTACAGGGACGGGGACACTGAAGCTTTCTTT CASSTYRDGDTEAFF
NA TRBJ2-5 TRBV2 TRBD2 TGTGCCAGCAGTGATTCGGCGGGGGGTTTGGAGACCCAGTACTTC CASSDSAGGLETQYF
many TRBJ1-1 TRBV7-9 NA TGTGCCAGCAGCTTAAACGCAGATGCGAACACTGAAGCTTTCTTT CASSLNADANTEAFF
many TRBJ2-7 TRBV6-2/TRBV6-3 NA TGTGCCAGCAGCCCACTCGAGGTGGTTGGTTACGAGCAGTACTTC CASSPLEVVGYEQYF
many TRBJ2-5 TRBV5-8 NA TGTGCCAGCAGCTTGTGGACTCAGACCCAGTACTTC CASSLWTQTQYF
few TRBJ1-1 TRBV19 NA TGTGCCAGTAGTATTGGAGCAAGGACTGAAGCTTTCTTT CASSIGARTEAFF
many TRBJ2-7 TRBV28 TRBD2 TGTGCCAGCAGACCTCCGGGACTAGCGCAAGAGCAGTACTTC CASRPPGLAQEQYF
many TRBJ1-1 TRBV12-3/TRBV12-4 NA TGTGCCAGCAGTCAAACAGTGAACACTGAAGCTTTCTTT CASSQTVNTEAFF